A selection of T cell receptor beta chains follows, all from one sample in a study of T cells in Graves' hyperthyroidism and ophthalmopathy. MiXCR was run by TCRdb on the multiplex PCR reads, yielding one entry per CDR3 protein. The repertoire holds 300,000 to 500,000 distinct CDR3 sequences, with 15% as singletons. What was sequenced was blood. All receptors come from a woman in her thirties with Graves' hyperthyroidism. CDR3s include the opening cysteine and the closing phenylalanine or tryptophan. The D gene is left open where the match is weak. Size is omitted from some rows. Given values are once, few, many or a class for expanded clones.

TRBV10-3	TRBD1	.	TRBJ1-2	TGTGCCATCAGCCCCTCAACGGGACAGGGGGCCTACGTCTATGGCTACACCTTC	CAISPSTGQGAYVYGYTF
TRBV11-2	.	.	TRBJ2-5	TGTGCCAGCAGCTTAGTGTTGCGTGGGACCCAGTACTTC	CASSLVLRGTQYF
TRBV3-1	.	.	TRBJ1-1	TGTGCCAGCAGCCATTTGGAAGGGGGAACTGAAGCTTTCTTT	CASSHLEGGTEAFF
TRBV20-1	TRBD2	few	TRBJ2-1	TGCAGTGCTAGAGACCCCACGGGGGGACGATACAATGAGCAGTTCTTC	CSARDPTGGRYNEQFF
TRBV6-1	.	.	TRBJ1-5	TGTGCCAGCAGAAGGGACTTCAATCAGCCCCAGCATTTT	CASRRDFNQPQHF
TRBV5-1	TRBD1	many	TRBJ2-7	TGCGCCAGCGCGGACAGGTCTACCTACGAGCAGTACTTC	CASADRSTYEQYF
TRBV7-8	TRBD2	few	TRBJ2-1	TGTGCCAGCAGCTTGAGCGGGACCGCCCTTTGGGGTGAGCAGTTCTTC	CASSLSGTALWGEQFF
TRBV28	.	many	TRBJ2-6	TGTGCCAGCAGTGGAAGCCGGGGAGCCAGCTCTGGGGCCAACGTCCTGACTTTC	CASSGSRGASSGANVLTF
TRBV18	.	.	TRBJ2-7	TGTACCAGCTCAACTATAGCCTACGAGCAGTACTTC	CTSSTIAYEQYF
TRBV2	.	.	TRBJ2-2	TGTGCCAGCAGGGCCCGAGAGAAATTCGGGGAGCTGTTTTTT	CASRAREKFGELFF
TRBV11-3	TRBD1	few	TRBJ2-7	TGTGCCAGCAGCTTAGGAGGCCCCACACAGGGGGCGGAATCCTACGAGCAGTACTTC	CASSLGGPTQGAESYEQYF
TRBV12-3/TRBV12-4	.	.	TRBJ2-7	TGTGCCAGCGGTGGTAGGGGCCTCTACGAGCAGTACTTC	CASGGRGLYEQYF
TRBV30	.	many	TRBJ2-2	TGTGCCTGGAGTGTACGAGCGGCCGGGGAGCTGTTTTTT	CAWSVRAAGELFF
TRBV4-2	.	.	TRBJ2-3	TGTGCCAGCAGCCAAGACTACGGCACAGATACGCAGTATTTT	CASSQDYGTDTQYF
TRBV4-2	.	.	TRBJ1-1	TGTGCCAGCAGCCAAGAAGTTTCGGCGTTAGAAGCTTTCTTT	CASSQEVSALEAFF
TRBV25-1	TRBD1	.	TRBJ1-4	TGTGCCAGCAGTGAATTTCAGGGGGAGCTAAGCGAAGGAAAACTGTTTTTT	CASSEFQGELSEGKLFF
TRBV7-8	.	few	TRBJ2-2	TGTGCCAGCAGTCCCAGGCAGGGGCACACCGGGGAGCTGTTTTTT	CASSPRQGHTGELFF
TRBV5-1	.	many	TRBJ2-3	TGCGCCAGCAGCCCACCAAACAGGGAGGATACGCAGTATTTT	CASSPPNREDTQYF
TRBV20-1	.	many	TRBJ2-3	TGCAGTGCTGGGGAGGCGGGACTTCGACGAGATACGCAGTATTTT	CSAGEAGLRRDTQYF
TRBV28	TRBD1	few	TRBJ1-6	TGTGCCAGCAGTTCCCTGACAGGGCCCAATTCACCCCTCCACTTT	CASSSLTGPNSPLHF
TRBV24-1	.	.	TRBJ2-1	TGTGCCACCACCAAAGGAGAGGGCCCCTACAATGAGCAGTTCTTC	CATTKGEGPYNEQFF
TRBV20-1	TRBD1	many	TRBJ2-7	TGCAGTGCCGATCCGGGACAGAAAGACGAGCAGTACTTC	CSADPGQKDEQYF
TRBV18	.	many	TRBJ1-3	TGTGCCAGCTCGACCGAGAAACTCTCTGGAAACACCATATATTTT	CASSTEKLSGNTIYF
TRBV7-9	.	.	TRBJ2-7	TGTGCCAGCAAGGCAGGCTCCTACGAGCAGTACTTC	CASKAGSYEQYF
TRBV28	TRBD2	many	TRBJ2-5	TGTGCCAGCAGTTTTTTGGGAGGACTAGCGGGAGAAGAGACCCAGTACTTC	CASSFLGGLAGEETQYF
TRBV9	.	few	TRBJ1-6	TGTGCCAGCAGCCCAGGGGACTCGAGATCACCCCTCCACTTT	CASSPGDSRSPLHF
TRBV2	.	.	TRBJ1-1	TGTGCCAGCAGTATCGACGTAGCTGAAGCTTTCTTT	CASSIDVAEAFF
TRBV27	.	many	TRBJ1-2	TGTGCCAGCAGTTTATCCTGGACAGACTATGGCTACACCTTC	CASSLSWTDYGYTF
TRBV30	TRBD1	.	TRBJ1-2	TGTGCCTGGAGACCGAGACAGGGAAACTATGGCTACACCTTC	CAWRPRQGNYGYTF
TRBV28	.	.	TRBJ1-4	TGTGCCAGCACCCGGGCAAATGAAAAACTGTTTTTT	CASTRANEKLFF
TRBV2	TRBD1	many	TRBJ1-5	TGTGCCAGCGAATACAGGGGAAGCAATCAGCCCCAGCATTTT	CASEYRGSNQPQHF
TRBV28	TRBD2	many	TRBJ2-1	TGTGCCAGCAGTTTCCAGCGGGAGTACCATGAGCAGTTCTTC	CASSFQREYHEQFF
TRBV4-1	TRBD2	.	TRBJ2-3	TGCGCCAGCAGCCAAGGCGGGAGTGATCGAGATACGCAGTATTTT	CASSQGGSDRDTQYF
TRBV6-1	.	few	TRBJ2-4	TGTGCCAGCAGTTTAGTTCGCTCGGCCAAAAACATTCAGTACTTC	CASSLVRSAKNIQYF
TRBV4-1	.	.	TRBJ2-1	TGCGCCAGCAGCCAAGCGTATAGCTCCTACAATGAGCAGTTCTTC	CASSQAYSSYNEQFF
TRBV5-1	.	many	TRBJ1-1	TGCGCCAGCAGCTTGCAGACACCGAACACTGAAGCTTTCTTT	CASSLQTPNTEAFF
TRBV5-4	.	.	TRBJ1-4	TGTGCCAGCAGTAGCGGGCGGAATGAAAAACTGTTTTTT	CASSSGRNEKLFF
TRBV4-2	TRBD2	few	TRBJ2-7	TGTGCCAGCAGCCAAGATCGGCTAGCGGGGAGCGGCGAGCAGTACTTC	CASSQDRLAGSGEQYF
TRBV12-3/TRBV12-4	.	many	TRBJ1-2	TGTGCCAGCAGTCCCAGAGACGGGACTTGGGGCTACACCTTC	CASSPRDGTWGYTF
TRBV20-1	.	.	TRBJ2-3	TGCAGTGGTACCGGGGGATTCACAGATACGCAGTATTTT	CSGTGGFTDTQYF
TRBV28	TRBD1	few	TRBJ2-5	TGTGCCAGCAGTCCCAGGGTGACAGGGGGCGGGGAGACCCAGTACTTC	CASSPRVTGGGETQYF
TRBV28	.	few	TRBJ2-7	TGTGCCAGCAGTTTCAGGGGCCCACTCACTGGGCAGTACTTC	CASSFRGPLTGQYF
TRBV7-2	TRBD2	many	TRBJ2-7	TGTGCCAGCAGCCCGACTAGCGGGGCCTACGAGCAGTACTTC	CASSPTSGAYEQYF
TRBV20-1	.	.	TRBJ2-7	TGCAGTGCTAGTGGGCAGGAGGGCCTCTACGAGCAGTACTTC	CSASGQEGLYEQYF
TRBV5-6	TRBD2	.	TRBJ2-5	TGTGCCAGCAGCTTGTTATCCTACCCGGGGGGAGAGACCCAGTACTTC	CASSLLSYPGGETQYF